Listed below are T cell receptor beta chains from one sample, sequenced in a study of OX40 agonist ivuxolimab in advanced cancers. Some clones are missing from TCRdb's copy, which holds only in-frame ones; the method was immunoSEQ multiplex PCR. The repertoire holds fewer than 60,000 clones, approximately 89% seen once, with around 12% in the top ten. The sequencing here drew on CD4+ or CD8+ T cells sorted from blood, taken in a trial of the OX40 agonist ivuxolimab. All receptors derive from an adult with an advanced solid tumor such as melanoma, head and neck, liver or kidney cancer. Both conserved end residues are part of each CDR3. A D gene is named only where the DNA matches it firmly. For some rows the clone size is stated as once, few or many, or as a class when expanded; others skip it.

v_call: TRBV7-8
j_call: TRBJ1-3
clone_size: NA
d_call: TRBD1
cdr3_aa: CASSLAPQGASGNTIYF
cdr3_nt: TGTGCCAGCAGCTTAGCGCCCCAGGGGGCCTCTGGAAACACCATATATTTT

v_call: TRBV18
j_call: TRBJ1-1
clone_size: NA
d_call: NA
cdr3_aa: CASSPRVGGTEAFF
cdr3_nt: TGTGCCAGCTCACCCAGGGTGGGAGGGACTGAAGCTTTCTTT

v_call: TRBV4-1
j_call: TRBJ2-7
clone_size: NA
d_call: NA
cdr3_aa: CASSPLEGLSPYEQYF
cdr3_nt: TGCGCCAGCAGCCCCCTCGAGGGTCTGAGTCCCTACGAGCAGTACTTC

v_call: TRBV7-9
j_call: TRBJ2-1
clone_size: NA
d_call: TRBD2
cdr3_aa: CASRPGLAGGPSNEQFF
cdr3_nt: TGTGCCAGCAGGCCAGGACTAGCGGGAGGGCCGTCCAATGAGCAGTTCTTC

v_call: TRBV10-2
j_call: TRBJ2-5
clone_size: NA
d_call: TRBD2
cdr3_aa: CASSERRGGKETQYF
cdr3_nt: TGCGCCAGCAGTGAGAGGCGGGGGGGTAAAGAGACCCAGTACTTC

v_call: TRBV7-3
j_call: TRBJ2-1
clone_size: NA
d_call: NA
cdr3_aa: CASSLFWSTNEQFF
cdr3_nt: TGTGCCAGCAGCTTATTCTGGAGCACCAATGAGCAGTTCTTC

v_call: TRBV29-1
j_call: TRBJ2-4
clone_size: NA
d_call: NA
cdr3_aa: CSVETLDGAKNIQYF
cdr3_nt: TGCAGCGTTGAAACTCTCGACGGAGCCAAAAACATTCAGTACTTC

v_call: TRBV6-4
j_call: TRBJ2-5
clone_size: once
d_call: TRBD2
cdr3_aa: CASSRLGGETQYF
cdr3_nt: TGTGCCAGCAGCCGATTGGGGGGGGAGACCCAGTACTTC

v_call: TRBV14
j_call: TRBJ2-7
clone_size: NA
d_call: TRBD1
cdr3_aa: CASSLLDRDKGEQYF
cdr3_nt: TGTGCCAGCAGCCTTTTAGACAGGGACAAGGGTGAGCAGTACTTC

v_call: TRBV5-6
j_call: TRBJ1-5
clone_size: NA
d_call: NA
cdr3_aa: CASSLSGWGNQPQHF
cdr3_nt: TGTGCCAGCAGCTTGTCTGGCTGGGGCAATCAGCCCCAGCATTTT

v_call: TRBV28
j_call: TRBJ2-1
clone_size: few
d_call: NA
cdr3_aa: CASSLDRYNEQFF
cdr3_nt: TGTGCCAGCAGTTTGGACAGATACAATGAGCAGTTCTTC

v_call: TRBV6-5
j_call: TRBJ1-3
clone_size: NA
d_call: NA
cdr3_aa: CASSSQGNTIYF
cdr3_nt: TGTGCCAGCAGTTCCCAGGGAAACACCATATATTTT

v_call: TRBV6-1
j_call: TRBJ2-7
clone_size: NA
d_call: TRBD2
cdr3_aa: CASSERGSGTRPYEQYF
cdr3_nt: TGTGCCAGCAGTGAGAGGGGTTCCGGGACTAGACCCTACGAGCAGTACTTC

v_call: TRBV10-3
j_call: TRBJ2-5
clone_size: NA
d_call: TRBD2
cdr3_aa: CAIKRSGGDGPQETQYF
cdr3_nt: TGTGCCATCAAGCGGAGCGGGGGTGATGGTCCCCAAGAGACCCAGTACTTC

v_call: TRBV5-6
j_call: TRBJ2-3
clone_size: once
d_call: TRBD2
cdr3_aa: CASSRPLAGGADTQYF
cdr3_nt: TGTGCCAGCAGCCGTCCACTAGCGGGGGGGGCTGATACGCAGTATTTT

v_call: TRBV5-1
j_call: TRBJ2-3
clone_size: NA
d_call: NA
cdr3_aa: CASSWTSTDTQYF
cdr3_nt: TGCGCCAGCAGCTGGACTAGCACAGATACGCAGTATTTT

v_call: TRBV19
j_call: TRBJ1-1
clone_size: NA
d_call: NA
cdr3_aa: CASSIARGTEAFF
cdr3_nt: TGTGCCAGTAGTATAGCCAGGGGCACTGAAGCTTTCTTT

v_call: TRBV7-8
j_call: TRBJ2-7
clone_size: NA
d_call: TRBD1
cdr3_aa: CASSLGDRGLYEQYF
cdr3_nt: TGTGCCAGCAGCTTGGGGGACAGGGGGCTATACGAGCAGTACTTC

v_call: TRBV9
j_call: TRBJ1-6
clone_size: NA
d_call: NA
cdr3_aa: CASSVGPQRSYNSPLHF
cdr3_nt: TGTGCCAGCAGCGTAGGCCCCCAGCGCTCCTATAATTCACCCCTCCACTTT

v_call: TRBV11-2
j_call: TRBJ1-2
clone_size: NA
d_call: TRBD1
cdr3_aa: CASSSYRGTGGAYGYTF
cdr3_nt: TGTGCCAGCAGCTCTTACCGAGGGACAGGGGGAGCCTATGGCTACACCTTC

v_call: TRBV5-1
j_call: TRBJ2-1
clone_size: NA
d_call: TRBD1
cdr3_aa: CASSLRTGAYNEQFF
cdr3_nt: TGCGCCAGCAGCCTCCGGACAGGGGCCTACAATGAGCAGTTCTTC

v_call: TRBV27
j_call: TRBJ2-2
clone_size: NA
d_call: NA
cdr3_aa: CASSFGGRSASAGELFF
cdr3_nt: TGTGCCAGCAGTTTTGGAGGGAGGAGCGCGAGTGCCGGGGAGCTGTTTTTT

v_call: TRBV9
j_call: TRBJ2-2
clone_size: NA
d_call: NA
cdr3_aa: CASSEGANTGELFF
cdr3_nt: TGTGCCAGCAGCGAAGGAGCGAACACCGGGGAGCTGTTTTTT

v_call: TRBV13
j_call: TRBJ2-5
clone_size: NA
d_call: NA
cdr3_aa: CASSSRLTETQYF
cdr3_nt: TGTGCCAGCAGCTCCCGACTTACGGAGACCCAGTACTTC

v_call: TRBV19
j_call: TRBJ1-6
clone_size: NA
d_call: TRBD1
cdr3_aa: CASSPQTGESPLHF
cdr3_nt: TGTGCCAGTAGTCCACAGACAGGGGAGTCACCCCTCCACTTT

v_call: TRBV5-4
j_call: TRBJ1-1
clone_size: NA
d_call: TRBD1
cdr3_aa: CASSSGTGGTEAFF
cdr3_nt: TGTGCCAGCAGCTCAGGAACAGGGGGCACTGAAGCTTTCTTT

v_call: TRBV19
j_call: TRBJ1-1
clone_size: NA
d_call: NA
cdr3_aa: CASWKQGNTEAFF
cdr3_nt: TGTGCCAGTTGGAAACAGGGAAACACTGAAGCTTTCTTT

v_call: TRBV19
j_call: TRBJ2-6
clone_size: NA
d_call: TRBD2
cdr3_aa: CASKVSGGQRSGANVLTF
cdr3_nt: TGTGCCAGTAAAGTGAGCGGGGGGCAGCGCTCTGGGGCCAACGTCCTGACTTTC